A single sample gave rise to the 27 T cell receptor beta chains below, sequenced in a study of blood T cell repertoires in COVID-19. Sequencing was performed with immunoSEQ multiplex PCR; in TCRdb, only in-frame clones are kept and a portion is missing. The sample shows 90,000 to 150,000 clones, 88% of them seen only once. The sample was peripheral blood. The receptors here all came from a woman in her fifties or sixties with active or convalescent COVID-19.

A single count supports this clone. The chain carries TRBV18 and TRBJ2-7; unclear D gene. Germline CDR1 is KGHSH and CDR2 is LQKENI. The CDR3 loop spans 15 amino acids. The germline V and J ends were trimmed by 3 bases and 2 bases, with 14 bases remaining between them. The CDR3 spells CASSPNPTRTYEQYF. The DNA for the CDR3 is TGTGCCAGCTCACCTAACCCGACACGTACCTACGAGCAGTACTTC.

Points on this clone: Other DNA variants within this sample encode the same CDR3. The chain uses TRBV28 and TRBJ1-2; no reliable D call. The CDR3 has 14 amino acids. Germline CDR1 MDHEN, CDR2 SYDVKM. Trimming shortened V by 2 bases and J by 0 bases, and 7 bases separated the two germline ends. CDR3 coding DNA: TGTGCCAGCAGTTTAGGGCCAGCTAACTATGGCTACACCTTC. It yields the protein CASSLGPANYGYTF.

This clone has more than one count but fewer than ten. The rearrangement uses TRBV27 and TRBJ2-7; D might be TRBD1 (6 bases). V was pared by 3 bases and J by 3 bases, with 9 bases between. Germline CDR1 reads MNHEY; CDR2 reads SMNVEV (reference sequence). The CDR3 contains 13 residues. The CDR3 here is CASSFGQNYEQYF. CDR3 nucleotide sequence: TGTGCCAGCAGTTTTGGACAGAACTACGAGCAGTACTTC.

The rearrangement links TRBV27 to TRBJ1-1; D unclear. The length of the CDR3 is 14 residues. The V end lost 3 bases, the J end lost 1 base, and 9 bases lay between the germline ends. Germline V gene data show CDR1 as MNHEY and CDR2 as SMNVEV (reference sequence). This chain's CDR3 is CASSFSTTNTEAFF. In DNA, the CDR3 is TGTGCCAGCAGTTTCTCAACAACGAACACTGAAGCTTTCTTT.

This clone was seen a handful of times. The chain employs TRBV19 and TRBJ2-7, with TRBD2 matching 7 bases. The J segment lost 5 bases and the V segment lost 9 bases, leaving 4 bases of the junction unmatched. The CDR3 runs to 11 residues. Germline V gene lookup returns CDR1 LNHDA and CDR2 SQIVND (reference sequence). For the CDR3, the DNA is TGTGCCAGCCGGGACTACCACGAGCAGTACTTC. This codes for CASRDYHEQYF.

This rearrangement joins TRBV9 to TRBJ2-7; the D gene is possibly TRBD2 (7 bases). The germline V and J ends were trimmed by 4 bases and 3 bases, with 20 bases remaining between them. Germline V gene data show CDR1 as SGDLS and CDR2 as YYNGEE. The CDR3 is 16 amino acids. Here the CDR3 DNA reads TGTGCCAGCAGCCCAAGGGGGGGAGGGCCGATCTACGAGCAGTACTTC. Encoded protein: CASSPRGGGPIYEQYF.

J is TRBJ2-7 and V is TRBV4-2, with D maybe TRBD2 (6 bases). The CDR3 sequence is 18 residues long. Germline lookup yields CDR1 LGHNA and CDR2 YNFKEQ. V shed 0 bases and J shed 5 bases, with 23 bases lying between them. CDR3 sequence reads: CASSQDRGTRTTTDEQYF. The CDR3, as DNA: TGTGCCAGCAGCCAAGATCGGGGGACCCGGACCACTACCGACGAGCAGTACTTC.

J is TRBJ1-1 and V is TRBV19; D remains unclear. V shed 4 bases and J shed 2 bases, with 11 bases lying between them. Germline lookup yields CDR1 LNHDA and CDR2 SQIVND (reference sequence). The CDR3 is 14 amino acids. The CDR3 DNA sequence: TGTGCCAGTAGTAAGTCCGCAGTTAACACTGAAGCTTTCTTT. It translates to CASSKSAVNTEAFF.

CDR3 loop: CASRGDRAYEQYF. The DNA of the CDR3 is TGTGCCAGCAGGGGGGACAGGGCCTACGAGCAGTACTTC. The rearrangement joins TRBV27 to TRBJ2-7, with 9 bases aligning to TRBD1. The CDR3 runs 13 residues. Per the germline V gene, CDR1 is MNHEY and CDR2 is SMNVEV (reference sequence). V shed 6 bases, J shed 2 bases, and the junction held 2 bases outside the gene matches.

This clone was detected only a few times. This CDR3 reads CASSVRDQQPQHF. The CDR3 DNA sequence: TGTGCCAGCAGCGTCAGGGATCAACAGCCCCAGCATTTT. The V call is TRBV9, the J call TRBJ1-5; D is perhaps TRBD1 (5 bases). Germline V gene sequence: CDR1 SGDLS, CDR2 YYNGEE. With 2 bases removed from V and 7 bases from J, the gap between germline ends came to 10 bases. The CDR3 consists of 13 residues. The full variable domain, completed using reference TRBV9 and TRBJ1-5, is DSGVTQTPKHLITATGQRVTLRCSPRSGDLSVYWYQQSLDQGLQFLIQYYNGEERAKGNILERFSAQQFPDLHSELNLSSLELGDSALYFCASSVRDQQPQHFGDGTRLSIL.

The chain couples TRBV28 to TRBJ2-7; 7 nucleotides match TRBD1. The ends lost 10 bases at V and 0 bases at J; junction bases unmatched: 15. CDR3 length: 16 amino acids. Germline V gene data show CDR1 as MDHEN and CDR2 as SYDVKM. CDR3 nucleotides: TGTGCCACCAGGGGGAGCCTTCCGTCACTCTCCTACGAGCAGTACTTC. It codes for CATRGSLPSLSYEQYF.

The CDR3 nucleotides are TGTGCCACCAAGGAAGCAGACAGGGCCACTGAAGCTTTCTTT. The encoded protein is CATKEADRATEAFF. This sequence joins TRBV18 and TRBJ1-1; TRBD1 matches 7 bases. The CDR3 is made up of 14 amino acids. Germline V lookup: CDR1 KGHSH, CDR2 LQKENI. The junction had 12 bases not matched to a gene; V was cut back by 10 bases and J by 4 bases.

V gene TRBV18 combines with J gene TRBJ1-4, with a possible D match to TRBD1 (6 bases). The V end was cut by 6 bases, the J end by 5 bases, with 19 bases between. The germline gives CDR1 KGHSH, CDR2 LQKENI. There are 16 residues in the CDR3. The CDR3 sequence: CASSNLYRDANEKLFF. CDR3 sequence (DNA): TGTGCCAGCTCGAATCTATACAGGGACGCCAATGAAAAACTGTTTTTT.

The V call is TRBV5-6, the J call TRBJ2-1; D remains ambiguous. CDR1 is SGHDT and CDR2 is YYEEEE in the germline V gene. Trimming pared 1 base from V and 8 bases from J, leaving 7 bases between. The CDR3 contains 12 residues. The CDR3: CASSLKRDEQFF. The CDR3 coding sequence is TGTGCCAGCAGCTTGAAAAGAGATGAGCAGTTCTTC.

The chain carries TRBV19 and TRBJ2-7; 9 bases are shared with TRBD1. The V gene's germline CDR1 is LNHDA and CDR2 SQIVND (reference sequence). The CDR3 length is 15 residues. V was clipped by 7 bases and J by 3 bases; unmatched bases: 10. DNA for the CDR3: TGTGCCAGTAATCCGGGACAGGGTAAATACTACGAGCAGTACTTC. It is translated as CASNPGQGKYYEQYF.

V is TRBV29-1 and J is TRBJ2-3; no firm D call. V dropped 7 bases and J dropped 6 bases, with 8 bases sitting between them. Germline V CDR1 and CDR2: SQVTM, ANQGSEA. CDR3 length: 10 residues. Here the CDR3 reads CSASPDTQYF. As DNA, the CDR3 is TGCAGCGCCTCTCCTGATACGCAGTATTTT.

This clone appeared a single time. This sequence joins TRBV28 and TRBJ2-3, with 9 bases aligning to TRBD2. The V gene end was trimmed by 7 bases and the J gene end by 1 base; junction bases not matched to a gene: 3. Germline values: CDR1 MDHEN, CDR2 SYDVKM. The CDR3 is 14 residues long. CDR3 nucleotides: TGTGCCAGCATAATAGCGGGGGGCACAGATACGCAGTATTTT. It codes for CASIIAGGTDTQYF.

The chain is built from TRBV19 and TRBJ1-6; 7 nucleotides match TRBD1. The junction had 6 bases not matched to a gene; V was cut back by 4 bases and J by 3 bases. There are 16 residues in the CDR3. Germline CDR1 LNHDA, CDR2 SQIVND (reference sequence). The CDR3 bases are TGTGCCAGTAGTAGGACAGGAAACAACTATAATTCACCCCTCCACTTT. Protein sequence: CASSRTGNNYNSPLHF.

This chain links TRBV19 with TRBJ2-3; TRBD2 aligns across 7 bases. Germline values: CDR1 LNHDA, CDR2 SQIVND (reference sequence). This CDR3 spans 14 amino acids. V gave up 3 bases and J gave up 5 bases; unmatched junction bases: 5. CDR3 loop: CASSIGWEGDTQYF. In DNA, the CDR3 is TGTGCCAGTAGTATCGGGTGGGAGGGAGATACGCAGTATTTT.

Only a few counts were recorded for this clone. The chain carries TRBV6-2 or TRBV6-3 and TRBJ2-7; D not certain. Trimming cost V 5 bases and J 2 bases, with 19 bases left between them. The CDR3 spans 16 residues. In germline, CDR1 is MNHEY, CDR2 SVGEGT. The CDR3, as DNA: TGTGCCAGCAGTCAGCCCCCACGAGGCACCGCCTACGAGCAGTACTTC. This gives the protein CASSQPPRGTAYEQYF.

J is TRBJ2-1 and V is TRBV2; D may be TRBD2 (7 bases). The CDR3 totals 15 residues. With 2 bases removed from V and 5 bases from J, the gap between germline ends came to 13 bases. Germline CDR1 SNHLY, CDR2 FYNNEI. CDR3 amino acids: CASSENRGGDNEQFF. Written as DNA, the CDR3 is TGTGCCAGCAGTGAAAATAGGGGGGGTGACAATGAGCAGTTCTTC.

CDR3 in amino acids: CASSFRRGQETQYF. In nucleotides, the CDR3 is TGTGCCAGCAGCTTCCGACGGGGGCAAGAGACCCAGTACTTC. V and J are TRBV5-5 and TRBJ2-5, with D perhaps TRBD2 (6 bases). The germline CDR1 and CDR2 sequences are SGHKS and YYEKEE (reference sequence). CDR3 length: 14 residues. Between the trimmed V and J ends, which lost 2 bases and 2 bases, there was a span of 10 bases. The complete variable domain, with remaining parts taken from reference TRBV5-5 and TRBJ2-5, reads DAGVTQSPTHLIKTRGQQVTLRCSPISGHKSVSWYQQVLGQGPQFIFQYYEKEERGRGNFPDRFSARQFPNYSSELNVNALLLGDSALYLCASSFRRGQETQYFGPGTRLLVL.

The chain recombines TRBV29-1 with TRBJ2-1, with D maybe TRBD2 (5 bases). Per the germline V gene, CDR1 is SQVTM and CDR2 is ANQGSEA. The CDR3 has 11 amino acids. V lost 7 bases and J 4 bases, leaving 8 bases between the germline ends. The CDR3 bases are TGCAGCGGCGGGCCGTACAATGAGCAGTTCTTC. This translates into CSGGPYNEQFF.

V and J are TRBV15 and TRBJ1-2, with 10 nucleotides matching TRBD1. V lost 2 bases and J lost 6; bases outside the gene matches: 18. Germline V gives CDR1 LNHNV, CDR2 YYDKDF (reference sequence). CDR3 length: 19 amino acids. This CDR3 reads CATSRNPRQGAVLGDGYTF. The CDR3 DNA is TGTGCCACCAGCAGAAATCCTCGACAGGGGGCCGTCCTGGGGGATGGCTACACCTTC.

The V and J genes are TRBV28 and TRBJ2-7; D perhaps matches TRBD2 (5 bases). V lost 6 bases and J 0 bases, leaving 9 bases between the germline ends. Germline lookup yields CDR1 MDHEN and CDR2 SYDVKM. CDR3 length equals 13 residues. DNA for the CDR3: TGTGCCAGCAGCAGAGGGAGCTCCTACGAGCAGTACTTC. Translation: CASSRGSSYEQYF.

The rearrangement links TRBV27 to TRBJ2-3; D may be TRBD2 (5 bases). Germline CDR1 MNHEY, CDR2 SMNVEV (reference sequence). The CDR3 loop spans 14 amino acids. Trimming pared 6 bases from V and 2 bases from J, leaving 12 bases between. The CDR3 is CASSFGMFTDTQYF. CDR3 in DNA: TGTGCCAGCAGCTTCGGGATGTTCACAGATACGCAGTATTTT.

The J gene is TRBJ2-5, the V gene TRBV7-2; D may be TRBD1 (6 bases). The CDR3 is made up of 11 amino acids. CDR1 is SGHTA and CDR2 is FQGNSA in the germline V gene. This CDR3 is CGTASKETQYF. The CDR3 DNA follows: TGTGGGACAGCCAGCAAGGAGACCCAGTACTTC.